A single sample is the source of the 30 T cell receptor beta chains below, sequenced in a study of shared clonotypes between healthy human individuals. Generated by immunoSEQ multiplex PCR, the TCRdb table keeps only in-frame clones and is missing some. The sample consists of millions of clones, approximately 95% of them appearing once. Sequencing input: naive CD4+ T cells sorted from blood. Subset described: CD45RA+ positively selected. These TCRs come from a young man in good health.

The gene calls are TRBV28 and TRBJ2-7; TRBD2 is a possible D gene (5 bases). V was pared by 2 bases and J by 0 bases, with 11 bases between. CDR1 and CDR2 (germline): MDHEN, SYDVKM. The CDR3 sequence is 15 residues long. The CDR3, as DNA: TGTGCCAGCAGTTTAGTACTAGATACCTCCTACGAGCAGTACTTC. The encoded protein is CASSLVLDTSYEQYF.

In DNA form, the CDR3 reads TGTGCCAGCAGCTTAGTAGCGGGGGGTTACAATGAGCAGTTCTTC. It is translated as CASSLVAGGYNEQFF. The chain has TRBV7-6 and TRBJ2-1; 10 bases match TRBD2. The CDR3 contains 15 residues. Germline V gene lookup returns CDR1 SGHVS and CDR2 FNYEAQ. Unmatched junction bases numbered 1, after V lost 1 base and J lost 4 bases.

The chain couples TRBV11-2 to TRBJ2-1, with 8 bases that match TRBD1. Germline CDR1 SGHAT, CDR2 FQNNGV. This CDR3 is 16 amino acids long. V dropped 3 bases and J dropped 2; count of bases not matched to a gene: 6. The CDR3 DNA is TGTGCCAGCAGCTTCGGACAGGGAAAGCCCTACAATGAGCAGTTCTTC. Translation: CASSFGQGKPYNEQFF. Combining the CDR3 with reference TRBV11-2 and TRBJ2-1 gives the whole variable domain EAGVAQSPRYKIIEKRQSVAFWCNPISGHATLYWYQQILGQGPKLLIQFQNNGVVDDSQLPKDRFSAERLKGVDSTLKIQPAKLEDSAVYLCASSFGQGKPYNEQFFGPGTRLTVL.

This clone was observed once. Germline and junction disagree at one end, which may indicate a read error. The chain is built from TRBV10-3 and TRBJ2-1; D is unclear. The CDR3 runs to 16 residues. Per germline, CDR1 ENHRY and CDR2 SYGVKD. The CDR3 reads CAISELLRASNNEQFF. CDR3 bases: TGTGCCATCAGTGAATTACTTAGGGCCTCCAACAATGAGCAGTTCTTC.

Details on this clone: Other DNA sequences in the sample encode the same CDR3. V and J are TRBV5-4 and TRBJ2-7; D remains ambiguous. The CDR3 is 14 residues long. The germline CDR1 and CDR2 sequences are SGHNT and YYREEE (reference sequence). Between the trimmed V and J ends, which lost 4 bases and 1 base, there was a span of 12 bases. CDR3 protein: CASSLEGPSYEQYF. The CDR3 nucleotides are TGTGCCAGCAGCCTCGAAGGCCCTTCCTACGAGCAGTACTTC.

Regarding this clone: The identical CDR3 is also encoded by other nucleotide sequences in the sample. The chain carries TRBV28 and TRBJ1-2; 7 bases are shared with TRBD1. Trimming took 3 bases from V and 4 from J; bases not matched to a gene: 5. The CDR3 totals 14 residues. Germline V gives CDR1 MDHEN, CDR2 SYDVKM. CDR3 in amino acids: CASSLAGGGYGYTF. In DNA form, the CDR3 reads TGTGCCAGCAGTTTGGCAGGGGGGGGCTATGGCTACACCTTC.

Details on this clone: This specimen includes other DNA sequences encoding the same CDR3. The chain combines TRBV5-1 with TRBJ2-2; 10 bases match TRBD2. Trimming took 5 bases from V and 1 from J; bases not matched to a gene: 2. Looked up from germline, CDR1 is SGHRS and CDR2 is YFSETQ. The CDR3 is 15 residues long. The CDR3 here is CASSLAGGNTGELFF. For the CDR3, the DNA is TGCGCCAGCAGTTTAGCGGGAGGGAACACCGGGGAGCTGTTTTTT.

The chain carries TRBV19 and TRBJ1-1; no firm D call. The V and J ends lost 2 bases and 3 bases respectively, with 13 bases between them. This CDR3 is built from 15 residues. Per germline, CDR1 LNHDA and CDR2 SQIVND (reference sequence). In DNA, the CDR3 is TGTGCCAGTAGTATAAACCGGCTGGCGGACACTGAAGCTTTCTTT. This gives the protein CASSINRLADTEAFF.

This clone was seen a single time. The genes are TRBV15 and TRBJ1-5; 9 bases agree with TRBD1. The ends lost 3 bases at V and 2 bases at J; junction bases unmatched: 2. Germline V CDR1 and CDR2: LNHNV, YYDKDF (reference sequence). The CDR3 length is 15 residues. This CDR3 reads CATSSRTGGNQPQHF. DNA of the CDR3: TGTGCCACCAGCAGCAGGACAGGGGGCAATCAGCCCCAGCATTTT.

This chain's CDR3 is CASSVGVGASNQPQHF. The CDR3 DNA reads as TGTGCCAGCAGCGTAGGTGTCGGGGCGAGCAATCAGCCCCAGCATTTT. The rearrangement uses TRBV9 and TRBJ1-5; a possible D gene is TRBD1 (5 bases). Trimming removed 0 bases at V and 1 base at J, with 11 bases between. CDR1 and CDR2 from the germline V gene are SGDLS and YYNGEE. This CDR3 is built from 16 residues.

V and J are TRBV27 and TRBJ2-7, with 12 bases aligning to TRBD1. CDR1 MNHEY and CDR2 SMNVEV come from the germline V gene (reference sequence). Trimming took 6 bases from V and 5 from J; bases not matched to a gene: 5. This CDR3 comprises 14 residues. CDR3 bases: TGTGCCAGCAGGGGGACAGGGGGCTTCAACGAGCAGTACTTC. Its protein product is CASRGTGGFNEQYF.

The chain links TRBV7-3 to TRBJ2-7; the match to TRBD1 covers 10 bases. Germline assignment: CDR1 SGHTA and CDR2 FQGTGA. The trim removed 5 bases at V and 3 bases at J, leaving 4 bases unmatched. CDR3 length: 14 residues. Here the CDR3 DNA reads TGTGCCAGCAGCCCGGGGGACAGGGGCTACGAGCAGTACTTC. Its protein is CASSPGDRGYEQYF.

The chain uses TRBV4-1 and TRBJ2-3; D might be TRBD2 (6 bases). The CDR3 length is 16 residues. The germline V and J ends were trimmed by 4 bases and 2 bases, with 16 bases remaining between them. Germline loops: CDR1 MGHRA, CDR2 YSYEKL. In DNA form, the CDR3 reads TGCGCCAGCAGCCTTAAGGATAGCGGCTACACAGATACGCAGTATTTT. Translating it yields CASSLKDSGYTDTQYF.

This chain connects TRBV5-1 to TRBJ2-1; 9 nucleotides match TRBD2. This CDR3 is built from 16 residues. The V gene end was trimmed by 0 bases and the J gene end by 2 bases; junction bases not matched to a gene: 3. From germline, CDR1 is SGHRS and CDR2 YFSETQ. The CDR3 here is CASSLGSGRTYNEQFF. DNA for the CDR3: TGCGCCAGCAGCTTGGGAAGCGGGAGGACCTACAATGAGCAGTTCTTC.

V and J are TRBV5-4 and TRBJ2-2; perhaps TRBD1 as D (6 bases). V was trimmed by 0 bases and J by 0 bases, leaving 9 bases between them. This CDR3 has 16 amino acids. Germline lookup yields CDR1 SGHNT and CDR2 YYREEE (reference sequence). The CDR3 DNA reads as TGTGCCAGCAGCTTGGTACCAGGGGCGAACACCGGGGAGCTGTTTTTT. It translates to CASSLVPGANTGELFF.

This rearrangement joins TRBV6-4 to TRBJ1-2, with a tentative D call TRBD1 (5 bases). Trimming removed 2 bases at V and 7 bases at J, with 11 bases between. Germline CDR1 reads MRHNA; CDR2 reads SNTAGT. This CDR3 has 13 amino acids. The CDR3 loop reads CASSDRGRGGYTF. The CDR3 region has the DNA TGTGCCAGCAGTGACCGGGGCAGAGGTGGCTACACCTTC.

This clone was detected once. This chain connects TRBV28 to TRBJ1-1; D is ambiguous. Germline lookup yields CDR1 MDHEN and CDR2 SYDVKM. The CDR3 extends over 13 amino acids. The V and J ends lost 7 bases and 1 base respectively, with 10 bases between them. The CDR3 sequence: CASIPPRNTEAFF. Written as DNA, the CDR3 is TGTGCCAGCATCCCGCCCAGGAACACTGAAGCTTTCTTT.

The chain has TRBV30 and TRBJ2-7, with a possible D match to TRBD1 (6 bases). The CDR3 covers 13 residues. The V gene's germline CDR1 is GTSNPN and CDR2 SVGIG (reference sequence). V lost 5 bases, J lost 4 bases, and 15 bases lay in between. CDR3 bases: TGTGCCTGGGGAAGGACAGCTAATTACGAGCAGTACTTC. Amino acids: CAWGRTANYEQYF.

This sequence joins TRBV30 and TRBJ1-1; 9 positions agree with TRBD1. This CDR3 region has 13 residues. Trimming took 3 bases from V and 6 from J; bases not matched to a gene: 5. Germline CDR1 is GTSNPN and CDR2 is SVGIG (reference sequence). CDR3 in DNA: TGTGCCTGGAGCCCGGGACAGGGATCTGAAGCTTTCTTT. It yields the protein CAWSPGQGSEAFF.

The table lists this clone with a count of one. V usage is TRBV5-1 and J usage is TRBJ2-6; a weak D match, TRBD1 (5 bases). The germline V and J ends were trimmed by 0 bases and 11 bases, with 12 bases remaining between them. CDR3 length: 14 residues. Looked up from germline, CDR1 is SGHRS and CDR2 is YFSETQ. CDR3 sequence: CASSLGQGWDVLTF. CDR3 bases: TGCGCCAGCAGCTTGGGTCAGGGTTGGGACGTCCTGACTTTC.

V and J are TRBV9 and TRBJ2-2, with 10 positions matching TRBD2. The CDR3 is 18 residues long. Germline V CDR1 and CDR2: SGDLS, YYNGEE. The V and J ends lost 1 base and 6 bases, in that order; junction bases with no gene match: 12. The CDR3 DNA reads as TGTGCCAGCAGCGTAACCCCTCTGCTAGCGGGAGTGGCCGGGGAGCTGTTTTTT. It codes for CASSVTPLLAGVAGELFF.

The chain recombines TRBV15 with TRBJ1-5; D is undetermined. The CDR3 totals 15 residues. Germline V CDR1 and CDR2: LNHNV, YYDKDF (reference sequence). The germline V and J ends were trimmed by 3 bases and 0 bases, with 9 bases remaining between them. CDR3 sequence: CATSRGGDSNQPQHF. CDR3 coding DNA: TGTGCCACCAGCAGGGGTGGAGATAGCAATCAGCCCCAGCATTTT.

This clone appeared once. V is TRBV11-2 and J is TRBJ2-7; D call uncertain. V was pared by 7 bases and J by 4 bases, with 17 bases between. Germline V gives CDR1 SGHAT, CDR2 FQNNGV. This CDR3 region has 14 residues. CDR3 sequence reads: CASTSSGSGYEQYF. CDR3 nucleotides: TGTGCCAGCACGAGTTCGGGCTCCGGTTACGAGCAGTACTTC. Full variable domain (remainder filled in from reference TRBV11-2 and TRBJ2-7): EAGVAQSPRYKIIEKRQSVAFWCNPISGHATLYWYQQILGQGPKLLIQFQNNGVVDDSQLPKDRFSAERLKGVDSTLKIQPAKLEDSAVYLCASTSSGSGYEQYFGPGTRLTVT.

This clone was recorded once. The chain links TRBV6-1 to TRBJ1-2; D unresolved. V lost 2 bases to trimming and J lost 4 bases, with 11 bases between them. CDR3 length: 14 residues. Germline values: CDR1 MNHNS, CDR2 SASEGT. In DNA form, the CDR3 reads TGTGCCAGCAGTGAATCCGTAGGCGTCTATGGCTACACCTTC. This encodes CASSESVGVYGYTF.

This chain joins TRBV19 and TRBJ1-1; perhaps TRBD1 as D (5 bases). The V gene's germline CDR1 is LNHDA and CDR2 SQIVND (reference sequence). The CDR3 extends over 14 amino acids. The germline V and J ends were trimmed by 3 bases and 0 bases, with 8 bases remaining between them. The CDR3: CASSMQGMNTEAFF. In DNA, the CDR3 is TGTGCCAGTAGTATGCAGGGCATGAACACTGAAGCTTTCTTT.

Points on this clone: One end of the junction is discordant with germline, which a read error may explain. CDR3 sequence reads: CASRLDRGRDTEAFF. The CDR3 DNA reads as TGTGCCAGCAGGTTGGACAGGGGGCGAGACACTGAAGCTTTCTTT. The chain has TRBV5-6 and TRBJ1-1; TRBD1 matches 11 bases. The CDR3 runs to 15 residues. Germline CDR1 SGHDT, CDR2 YYEEEE. The full variable domain, with the rest looked up from reference TRBV5-6 and TRBJ1-1, is DAGVTQSPTHLIKTRGQQVTLRCSPKSGHDTVSWYQQALGQGPQFIFQYYEEEERQRGNFPDRFSGHQFPNYSSELNVNALLLGDSALYLCASRLDRGRDTEAFFGQGTRLTVV.

The chain combines TRBV30 with TRBJ2-7; D unresolved. The CDR3 has 12 amino acids. Trimming left V 0 bases short and J 7 bases short, with 10 bases between. Germline V lookup: CDR1 GTSNPN, CDR2 SVGIG (reference sequence). DNA of the CDR3: TGTGCCTGGAGTGTAAGGGCAGGTGAGCAGTACTTC. Its protein product is CAWSVRAGEQYF.

The chain links TRBV30 to TRBJ1-3; D ambiguous. The germline V gene encodes CDR1 GTSNPN and CDR2 SVGIG (reference sequence). This CDR3 contains 13 residues. Trimming removed 3 bases at V and 0 bases at J, with 6 bases between. CDR3 amino acids: CAWRVASGNTIYF. The CDR3, as DNA: TGTGCCTGGAGGGTAGCCTCTGGAAACACCATATATTTT.

The V gene is TRBV4-3, the J gene TRBJ1-2; D remains ambiguous. V was pared by 0 bases and J by 4 bases, with 6 bases between. The CDR3 runs 13 residues. CDR1 is LGHNA and CDR2 is YSLEER in the germline V gene. CDR3 sequence reads: CASSQDPAYGYTF. The CDR3 DNA reads as TGCGCCAGCAGCCAAGATCCCGCCTATGGCTACACCTTC.

The V gene is TRBV6-5, the J gene TRBJ1-1; 9 bases are a match to TRBD1. Trimming cost V 10 bases and J 6 bases; bases outside gene matches: 15. The CDR3 has 15 residues. Germline loops: CDR1 MNHEY, CDR2 SVGAGI. The CDR3 region is CATKKALQGASEAFF. As DNA, the CDR3 is TGTGCCACCAAAAAGGCCCTACAGGGGGCCTCTGAAGCTTTCTTT.